Below, 27 T cell receptor beta chains from the same sample are listed, as sequenced in a study of cytomegalovirus exposure and HLA in healthy donors. The primer mix had 60 Vbeta and 13 Jbeta primers. Clones were read by immunoSEQ multiplex PCR, and TCRdb kept only the in-frame ones, dropping some. The table shows 270,000 or so clones, with about 90% occurring only once. The sequenced material came from PBMCs. These receptor sequences come from a girl aged 2-9 years in good health and CMV-seronegative.

The rearrangement joins TRBV18 to TRBJ2-7, with TRBD1 matching over 9 bases. CDR1 and CDR2 (germline): KGHSH, LQKENI. The ends lost 6 bases at V and 4 bases at J; junction bases unmatched: 7. This CDR3 spans 14 amino acids. CDR3: CASSSDRGRYEQYF. In DNA form, the CDR3 reads TGTGCCAGCTCCTCGGACAGGGGTCGGTACGAGCAGTACTTC. The full variable domain, its missing parts supplied by reference TRBV18 and TRBJ2-7, is NAGVMQNPRHLVRRRGQEARLRCSPMKGHSHVYWYRQLPEEGLKFMVYLQKENIIDESGMPKERFSAEFPKEGPSILRIQQVVRGDSAAYFCASSSDRGRYEQYFGPGTRLTVT.

J is TRBJ1-1 and V is TRBV5-4, with D possibly being TRBD1 (5 bases). The CDR3 has 17 amino acids. The V gene lost 6 bases and the J gene lost 0 bases, with 21 bases spanning the gap. Germline V gene sequence: CDR1 SGHNT, CDR2 YYREEE (reference sequence). This chain's CDR3 is CASTRGEGPPMNTEAFF. Here the CDR3 DNA reads TGTGCCAGCACTAGGGGTGAAGGGCCCCCTATGAACACTGAAGCTTTCTTT.

CDR3 sequence (DNA): TGTGCCAGCAGTCGGGGGCAGGGAGGGTGGTGGACAGATACGCAGTATTTT. This codes for CASSRGQGGWWTDTQYF. The chain recombines TRBV28 with TRBJ2-3; a weak D match, TRBD2 (7 bases). V gave up 5 bases and J gave up 3 bases, with 21 bases separating them. The CDR3 consists of 17 residues. The germline V gene encodes CDR1 MDHEN and CDR2 SYDVKM.

This clone was recorded once. The CDR3, as DNA: TGTGCCAGCATGGGGCTAGCGGGGCACGAGCAGTACTTC. This translates into CASMGLAGHEQYF. The rearrangement uses TRBV27 and TRBJ2-5, with 9 bases lining up with TRBD2. The end of the DNA fits TRBJ2-7 better, so the J call may be wrong. CDR1 MNHEY and CDR2 SMNVEV come from the germline V gene (reference sequence). The CDR3 is made up of 13 amino acids.

V and J are TRBV28 and TRBJ2-1, with 7 nucleotides matching TRBD2. This CDR3 region has 15 residues. Germline V CDR1 and CDR2: MDHEN, SYDVKM. The trim removed 1 base at V and 6 bases at J, leaving 6 bases unmatched. The CDR3: CASSLYSGFGNEQFF. The CDR3 bases are TGTGCCAGCAGTTTATATAGCGGGTTCGGCAATGAGCAGTTCTTC. Based on the CDR3 plus reference TRBV28 and TRBJ2-1, the full variable domain is DVKVTQSSRYLVKRTGEKVFLECVQDMDHENMFWYRQDPGLGLRLIYFSYDVKMKEKGDIPEGYSVSREKKERFSLILESASTNQTSMYLCASSLYSGFGNEQFFGPGTRLTVL.

V usage is TRBV14 and J usage is TRBJ1-2; the match to TRBD1 covers 8 bases. J lost 2 bases, V lost 0 bases, and 5 bases had no gene match. The CDR3 length is 16 residues. The germline V gene encodes CDR1 SGHDN and CDR2 FVKESK. The CDR3 protein is CASSQDRGQENYGYTF. In nucleotides, the CDR3 is TGTGCCAGCAGCCAAGATAGGGGACAGGAGAACTATGGCTACACCTTC. Supplemented by reference TRBV14 and TRBJ1-2, the full variable domain reads EAGVTQFPSHSVIEKGQTVTLRCDPISGHDNLYWYRRVMGKEIKFLLHFVKESKQDESGMPNNRFLAERTGGTYSTLKVQPAELEDSGVYFCASSQDRGQENYGYTFGSGTRLTVV.

The J gene is TRBJ1-5, the V gene TRBV27; 7 positions agree with TRBD1. There are 15 residues in the CDR3. V was pared by 2 bases and J by 0 bases, with 1 base of the junction left unmatched. Germline CDR1 and CDR2: MNHEY and SMNVEV (reference sequence). DNA of the CDR3: TGTGCCAGCAGTTTAGACAGGGTTAGCAATCAGCCCCAGCATTTT. Translation: CASSLDRVSNQPQHF.

V is TRBV2 and J is TRBJ2-2; 14 positions agree with TRBD2. Germline trimming cut 6 bases from V and 6 bases from J; bases unmatched to any gene: 3. The CDR3 contains 15 residues. The germline CDR1 and CDR2 sequences are SNHLY and FYNNEI. The CDR3 sequence is CASRGTSGSAGELFF. CDR3 in DNA: TGTGCCAGCAGGGGGACTAGCGGGAGTGCCGGGGAGCTGTTTTTT.

The chain employs TRBV7-9 and TRBJ2-5; 12 nucleotides match TRBD2. Germline loops: CDR1 SEHNR, CDR2 FQNEAQ (reference sequence). V dropped 4 bases and J dropped 5; count of bases not matched to a gene: 8. The CDR3 sequence is 16 residues long. As DNA, the CDR3 is TGTGCCAGCAGCTCTGCTAGCGGGGGGGCTTTTGAGACCCAGTACTTC. Translating it yields CASSSASGGAFETQYF.

CDR3 DNA sequence: TGCGCCAGCAGTGAGTCCGAAGGACAGGAAAACACCGGGGAGCTGTTTTTT. Amino acid sequence: CASSESEGQENTGELFF. The chain combines TRBV10-1 with TRBJ2-2; TRBD1 matches 7 bases. After removal of 0 bases from V and 2 bases from J, the junction contained 6 bases not matched to a gene. The CDR3 has 17 amino acids. Germline V gene data show CDR1 as WNHNN and CDR2 as SYGVQD (reference sequence).

This rearrangement joins TRBV12-5 to TRBJ2-1; 7 bases line up with TRBD1. The germline gives CDR1 LGHNT, CDR2 FRNRAP. CDR3 length equals 17 residues. V lost 1 base to trimming and J lost 1 base; unmatched junction nucleotides: 7. The CDR3 is CASGLGTGQFSYNEQFF. CDR3 coding DNA: TGTGCTAGTGGTTTGGGGACAGGTCAATTTTCCTACAATGAGCAGTTCTTC.

V usage is TRBV7-2 and J usage is TRBJ2-1, with TRBD2 matching over 7 bases. Germline values: CDR1 SGHTA, CDR2 FQGNSA. V shed 6 bases and J 9 bases; nucleotides not matched to a gene: 14. This CDR3 comprises 15 residues. The CDR3, as DNA: TGTGCCAGCAGTTTTAAGCGGGGCCTGAAGTCTGAGCAGTTCTTC. This sequence encodes CASSFKRGLKSEQFF.

J is TRBJ2-3 and V is TRBV6-5; the match to TRBD2 covers 9 bases. V was clipped by 3 bases and J by 4 bases; unmatched bases: 5. This CDR3 region has 15 residues. Germline CDR1 MNHEY, CDR2 SVGAGI. This CDR3 is CASSYLAGNPDTQYF. CDR3 coding DNA: TGTGCCAGCAGTTATCTAGCGGGGAACCCAGATACGCAGTATTTT.

The chain links TRBV9 to TRBJ2-7; TRBD2 might be the D (5 bases). Germline V lookup: CDR1 SGDLS, CDR2 YYNGEE. The CDR3 is made up of 13 amino acids. V dropped 4 bases and J dropped 7 bases, with 15 bases sitting between them. CDR3 bases: TGTGCCAGCAGCCCCCACCCGGGATTGGAGCAGTACTTC. Its protein product is CASSPHPGLEQYF.

This clone was counted a few times. The chain combines TRBV28 with TRBJ1-2; tentatively, D is TRBD1 (6 bases). Germline V lookup: CDR1 MDHEN, CDR2 SYDVKM. There are 13 residues in the CDR3. The V end lost 6 bases, the J end lost 2 bases, and 10 bases lay between the germline ends. The CDR3 DNA is TGTGCCAGCAGCGGGACATTCAACTATGGCTACACCTTC. As protein: CASSGTFNYGYTF.

This clone was seen just once. The chain combines TRBV5-8 with TRBJ2-7; D might be TRBD2 (6 bases). V was pared by 5 bases and J by 12 bases, with 12 bases between. The CDR3 is 10 residues long. CDR1 SGHTS and CDR2 YDEGEE come from the germline V gene. The CDR3 bases are TGTGCCAGCAGAGGTGGGGGAGGGTACTTC. It yields the protein CASRGGGGYF. The full variable domain, its missing parts supplied by reference TRBV5-8 and TRBJ2-7, is EAGVTQSPTHLIKTRGQQATLRCSPISGHTSVYWYQQALGLGLQFLLWYDEGEERNRGNFPPRFSGRQFPNYSSELNVNALELEDSALYLCASRGGGGYFGPGTRLTVT.

CDR3 protein: CASRDNEQFF. The CDR3 DNA follows: TGTGCCTCCCGGGACAATGAGCAGTTCTTC. The rearrangement joins TRBV2 to TRBJ2-1; D not resolved. Trimming took 11 bases from V and 5 from J, leaving 7 bases between them. This CDR3 spans 10 amino acids. CDR1 is SNHLY and CDR2 is FYNNEI in the germline V gene.

This chain links TRBV11-3 with TRBJ2-2; TRBD2 agrees at 10 bases. J gave up 2 bases and V 3 bases, and 6 bases lay outside the gene matches. CDR3 length: 17 residues. Germline assignment: CDR1 SGHNT and CDR2 YENEEA. CDR3 residues: CASSLGGTSANTGELFF. Here the CDR3 DNA reads TGTGCCAGCAGCTTGGGCGGGACTAGCGCAAACACCGGGGAGCTGTTTTTT.

This chain links TRBV7-8 with TRBJ2-1; 9 bases are a match to TRBD2. This CDR3 region has 13 residues. Per germline, CDR1 SGHVS and CDR2 FQNEAQ. The J segment lost 9 bases and the V segment lost 5 bases, leaving 5 bases of the junction unmatched. Here the CDR3 DNA reads TGTGCCAGCAGCCGGAGCGGGGGGATTGAGCAGTTCTTC. Translation: CASSRSGGIEQFF.

The V gene is TRBV5-5, the J gene TRBJ1-6; TRBD1 might be the D (6 bases). The CDR3 has 15 residues. V was pared by 4 bases and J by 8 bases, with 16 bases between. Germline assignment: CDR1 SGHKS and CDR2 YYEKEE (reference sequence). The CDR3: CASSTWTAKDSPLHF. CDR3 bases: TGTGCCAGCAGCACATGGACAGCTAAGGATTCACCCCTCCACTTT.

This clone showed up just a few times. V gene TRBV5-1 combines with J gene TRBJ2-3; 8 bases are shared with TRBD1. CDR3 length equals 14 residues. From germline, CDR1 is SGHRS and CDR2 YFSETQ. Unmatched junction bases numbered 1, after V lost 0 bases and J lost 4 bases. CDR3 bases: TGCGCCAGCAGCTTGGTACAGGGGGCAGATACGCAGTATTTT. It codes for CASSLVQGADTQYF.

V usage is TRBV6-5 and J usage is TRBJ1-1; possible D gene TRBD1, 6 bases. Germline CDR1 reads MNHEY; CDR2 reads SVGAGI. V was shortened by 6 bases and J by 1 base, with 12 bases between the two germline ends. The CDR3 length is 14 residues. In nucleotides, the CDR3 is TGTGCCAGCAGGCCCACAGGGCCGAACACTGAAGCTTTCTTT. It specifies CASRPTGPNTEAFF.

V gene TRBV27 combines with J gene TRBJ2-3; TRBD2 might be the D (5 bases). The germline V gene encodes CDR1 MNHEY and CDR2 SMNVEV (reference sequence). The ends were cut back, 5 bases at V and 0 bases at J, with 15 bases in the middle. There are 16 residues in the CDR3. The CDR3 DNA sequence: TGTGCCAGCAGTCCTCTGAGGCGGGCCAGCACAGATACGCAGTATTTT. Protein: CASSPLRRASTDTQYF.

Only a few counts were recorded for this clone. V usage is TRBV4-1 and J usage is TRBJ1-4; D is perhaps TRBD1 (6 bases). The CDR3 is 14 amino acids. Germline V lookup: CDR1 MGHRA, CDR2 YSYEKL. The V gene lost 0 bases and the J gene lost 7 bases, with 9 bases spanning the gap. CDR3 sequence: CASSQEQGGEKLFF. In DNA form, the CDR3 reads TGCGCCAGCAGCCAAGAACAGGGTGGTGAAAAACTGTTTTTT.

The chain is built from TRBV2 and TRBJ2-1; 8 bases agree with TRBD2. The germline CDR1 and CDR2 sequences are SNHLY and FYNNEI. This CDR3 has 13 residues. J was trimmed by 15 bases and V by 3 bases; bases with no gene match: 10. The CDR3 DNA sequence: TGTGCCAGCAGTGACGATGGCAGGACTAGCCTGTTCTTC. It codes for CASSDDGRTSLFF.

V and J are TRBV7-9 and TRBJ2-7, with a possible D match to TRBD1 (7 bases). V lost 5 bases to trimming and J lost 3 bases, with 20 bases between them. This CDR3 comprises 16 residues. From germline, CDR1 is SEHNR and CDR2 FQNEAQ (reference sequence). The chain's CDR3 is CASSPRGRGRLYEQYF. DNA of the CDR3: TGTGCCAGCAGCCCGCGGGGTAGGGGGCGCCTCTACGAGCAGTACTTC.

The rearrangement joins TRBV6-1 to TRBJ1-5, with 8 bases matching TRBD1. Germline V gene data show CDR1 as MNHNS and CDR2 as SASEGT. Trimming took 7 bases from V and 2 from J; bases not matched to a gene: 4. The CDR3 length is 14 residues. The CDR3 region has the DNA TGTGCCAGCACCTTGGGACAGGGCAATCAGCCCCAGCATTTT. Protein sequence: CASTLGQGNQPQHF.